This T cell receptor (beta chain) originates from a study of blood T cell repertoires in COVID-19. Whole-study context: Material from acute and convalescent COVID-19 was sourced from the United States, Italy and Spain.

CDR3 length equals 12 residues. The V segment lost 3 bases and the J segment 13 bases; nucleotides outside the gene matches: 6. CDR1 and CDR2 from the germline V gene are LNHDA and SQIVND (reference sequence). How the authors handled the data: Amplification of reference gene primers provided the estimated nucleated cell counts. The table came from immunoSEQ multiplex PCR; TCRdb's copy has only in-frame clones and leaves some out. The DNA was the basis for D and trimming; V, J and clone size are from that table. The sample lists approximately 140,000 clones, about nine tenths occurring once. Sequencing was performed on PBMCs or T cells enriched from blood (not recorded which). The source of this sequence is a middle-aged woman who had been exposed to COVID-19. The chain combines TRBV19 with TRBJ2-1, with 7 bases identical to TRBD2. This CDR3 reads CASSIRGGPQFF. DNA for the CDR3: TGTGCCAGTAGTATTCGCGGGGGACCACAGTTCTTC.